One sample yielded the 5 T cell receptor beta chains listed below, sequenced in a study of T cell changes during pregnancy in multiple sclerosis. Sequencing used immunoSEQ multiplex PCR; TCRdb keeps in-frame clones, though not all of them. The data hold tens of thousands of clones, with roughly 92% observed a single time. The sample was peripheral blood, taken in the second trimester of pregnancy. These receptors all come from a female donor with multiple sclerosis, enrolled in a pregnancy study.

The chain recombines TRBV10-3 with TRBJ2-7, with 10 bases identical to TRBD2. Germline CDR1 and CDR2: ENHRY and SYGVKD. V trimming: 2 bases; J trimming: 3 bases; junction bases outside the gene matches: 13. This CDR3 has 18 residues. The CDR3 is CAISEGPPSGTSVYEQYF. CDR3 DNA sequence: TGTGCCATCAGTGAGGGCCCACCCTCCGGGACTAGCGTCTACGAGCAGTACTTC.

A single count supports this clone. This CDR3 reads CASSSPGGQNTDTQYF. The DNA of the CDR3 is TGTGCCAGCAGTTCCCCGGGGGGGCAGAACACAGATACGCAGTATTTT. This rearrangement joins TRBV28 to TRBJ2-3; TRBD2 agrees at 8 bases. Germline CDR1 reads MDHEN; CDR2 reads SYDVKM. This CDR3 has 16 amino acids. Unmatched junction bases numbered 8, after V lost 4 bases and J lost 2 bases.

This sequence joins TRBV7-6 and TRBJ1-1; D not certain. The CDR3 has 15 amino acids. V was trimmed by 3 bases and J by 2 bases, leaving 13 bases between them. Germline V gene lookup returns CDR1 SGHVS and CDR2 FNYEAQ. The CDR3 sequence is CASSFGTPGNTEAFF. The CDR3 region has the DNA TGTGCCAGCAGCTTTGGCACACCAGGAAACACTGAAGCTTTCTTT. Filled out from reference TRBV7-6 and TRBJ1-1, the complete variable domain reads GAGVSQSPRYKVTKRGQDVALRCDPISGHVSLYWYRQALGQGPEFLTYFNYEAQQDKSGLPNDRFSAERPEGSISTLTIQRTEQRDSAMYRCASSFGTPGNTEAFFGQGTRLTVV.

The genes are TRBV5-1 and TRBJ1-2, with 8 bases identical to TRBD1. This CDR3 spans 14 amino acids. With V trimmed by 3 bases and J by 11 bases, 12 bases remained unmatched. Per the germline V gene, CDR1 is SGHRS and CDR2 is YFSETQ. This chain's CDR3 is CASSSGQGRIGYTF. CDR3 coding DNA: TGCGCCAGCAGCTCTGGACAGGGCAGGATTGGTTACACCTTC.

The chain carries TRBV21-1 and TRBJ2-1; TRBD2 is the table's D call, not checked against the DNA. TRBV21-1 is shown as a pseudogene. The CDR3 length is 16 residues. The chain's CDR3 is CASSSGLPVFYNEQFF. In nucleotides, the CDR3 is TGTGCCAGCAGCTCAGGACTACCTGTTTTCTACAATGAGCAGTTCTTC.